This TCR beta chain was obtained from a study of shared clonotypes between healthy human individuals. Study at large: Donors were a couple of women and three men aged 18 to 49.

CD8 cells regarded as naive lacked CD45RO, were positively chosen for CCR7, and omitted terminally differentiated effector memory CD45RA+ cells. In this sample, this clone turned up many times. Losses at the gene ends were 4 bases for V and 3 bases for J; bases not matched to a gene: 9. CDR3 size: 15 residues. Germline lookup yields CDR1 SGHAT and CDR2 FQNNGV. Method: immunoSEQ multiplex PCR; TCRdb's copy keeps in-frame clones and lacks some. The sample records roughly 890,000 clones, nearly 95% being singletons. The V call is TRBV11-2, the J call TRBJ2-7, with 7 bases fitting TRBD1. The TCR was taken from a man younger than 45 in good health. The specimen was naive CD8+ T cells sorted from blood. In DNA, the CDR3 is TGTGCCAGCAGCTCCGGACAGGATCCTTTCTACGAGCAGTACTTC. Translating gives CASSSGQDPFYEQYF. Based on the CDR3 plus reference TRBV11-2 and TRBJ2-7, the full variable domain is EAGVAQSPRYKIIEKRQSVAFWCNPISGHATLYWYQQILGQGPKLLIQFQNNGVVDDSQLPKDRFSAERLKGVDSTLKIQPAKLEDSAVYLCASSSGQDPFYEQYFGPGTRLTVT.